This section outlines one T cell receptor (beta chain) sequence together with its context. Its matching antigen is unknown. This record belongs to a study of T cell responses to AZD1222 COVID-19 vaccine. Sequencing used immunoSEQ multiplex PCR; TCRdb keeps in-frame clones, though not all of them. This sample has some 130,000 clones, with roughly 90% found just once. CDR1 and CDR2 (germline): ENHRY, SYGVKD. CDR3 length: 13 residues. The V and J ends lost 0 bases and 8 bases respectively, with 8 bases between them. Study-level points and caveats: Researchers took repertoire samples only after the peak T cell response had come. Donor demographics were predominantly white British with a female majority; clonal diversity may be underestimated. Spike-specific TCR breadth and depth both grew after two AZD1222 doses.

This TCR derives from an adult in good health. Source: peripheral blood, taken on day 0 of AZD1222 vaccination. This chain connects TRBV10-3 to TRBJ1-5; no definite D call. The CDR3 spells CAISESLSEPQHF. The CDR3 DNA sequence: TGTGCCATCAGTGAGTCTCTAAGTGAGCCCCAGCATTTT.